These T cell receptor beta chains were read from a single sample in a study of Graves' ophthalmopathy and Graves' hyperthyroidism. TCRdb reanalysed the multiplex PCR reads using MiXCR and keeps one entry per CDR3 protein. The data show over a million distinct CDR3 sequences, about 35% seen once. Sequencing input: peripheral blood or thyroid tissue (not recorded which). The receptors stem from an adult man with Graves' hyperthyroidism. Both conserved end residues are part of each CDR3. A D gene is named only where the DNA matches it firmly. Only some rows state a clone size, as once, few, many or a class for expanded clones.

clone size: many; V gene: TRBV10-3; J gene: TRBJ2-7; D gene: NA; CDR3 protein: CAISPGTKSSYEQYF; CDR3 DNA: TGTGCCATCAGCCCAGGGACAAAGAGCTCCTACGAGCAGTACTTC
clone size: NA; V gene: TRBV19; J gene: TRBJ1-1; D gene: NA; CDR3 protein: CASSYLSANTEAFF; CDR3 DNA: TGTGCCAGTAGTTATCTTTCGGCTAACACTGAAGCTTTCTTT
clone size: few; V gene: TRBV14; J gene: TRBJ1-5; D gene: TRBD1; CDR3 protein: CASSQGPDRVESHSNQPQHF; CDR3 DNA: TGTGCCAGCAGCCAAGGCCCCGACAGGGTTGAGTCCCATAGCAATCAGCCCCAGCATTTT
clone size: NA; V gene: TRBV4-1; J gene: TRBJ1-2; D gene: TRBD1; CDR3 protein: CASSSNTGGARYGYTF; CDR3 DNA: TGCGCCAGCAGCTCGAATACAGGGGGCGCCCGGTATGGCTACACCTTC
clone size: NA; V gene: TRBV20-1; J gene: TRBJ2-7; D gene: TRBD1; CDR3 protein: CSARSGTGGLYEQYF; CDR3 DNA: TGCAGTGCTAGATCCGGGACAGGGGGTCTCTACGAGCAGTACTTC
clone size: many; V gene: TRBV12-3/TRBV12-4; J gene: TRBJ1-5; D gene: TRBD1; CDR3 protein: CASRSGDRVQPQHF; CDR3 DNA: TGTGCCAGCAGGTCCGGCGACAGGGTTCAGCCCCAGCATTTT
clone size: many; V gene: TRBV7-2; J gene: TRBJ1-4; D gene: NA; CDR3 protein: CASSPAGTTNEKLFF; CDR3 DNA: TGTGCCAGCAGCCCGGCAGGGACAACTAATGAAAAACTGTTTTTT
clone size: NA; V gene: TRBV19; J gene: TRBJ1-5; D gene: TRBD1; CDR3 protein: CASSIQTGGNQPQHF; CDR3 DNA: TGTGCCAGTAGTATCCAGACAGGGGGCAATCAGCCCCAGCATTTT
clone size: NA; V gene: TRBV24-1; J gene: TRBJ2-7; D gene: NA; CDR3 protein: CATSDGGGVKYF; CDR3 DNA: TGTGCCACCAGTGATGGTGGGGGCGTGAAGTACTTC
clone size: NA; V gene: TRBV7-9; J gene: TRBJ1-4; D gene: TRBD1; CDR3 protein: CASSRVKGGRHEKLFF; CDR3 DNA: TGCGCCAGCAGCCGAGTCAAAGGGGGCCGTCATGAAAAACTGTTTTTT
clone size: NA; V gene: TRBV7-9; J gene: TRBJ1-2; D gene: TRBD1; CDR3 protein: CASSSIRDRGIGYTF; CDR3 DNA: TGTGCCAGCAGCTCAATCCGGGACAGGGGGATTGGCTACACCTTC
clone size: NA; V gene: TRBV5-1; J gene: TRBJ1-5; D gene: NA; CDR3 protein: CASSFISGLNQPQHF; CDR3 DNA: TGCGCCAGCAGCTTCATTTCGGGGCTCAATCAGCCCCAGCATTTT
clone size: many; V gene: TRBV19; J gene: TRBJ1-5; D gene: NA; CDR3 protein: CASSITPRGNQPQHF; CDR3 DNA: TGTGCCAGTAGTATAACCCCTCGTGGCAATCAGCCCCAGCATTTT
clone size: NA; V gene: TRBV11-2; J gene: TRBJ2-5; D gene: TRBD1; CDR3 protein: CASSFYPGQILAQYF; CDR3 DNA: TGTGCCAGCAGCTTTTATCCGGGACAGATCTTGGCCCAGTACTTC
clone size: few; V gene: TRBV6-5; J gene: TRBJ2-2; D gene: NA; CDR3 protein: CASSGQNLNTGELFF; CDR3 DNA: TGTGCCAGCAGCGGACAGAACCTTAACACCGGGGAGCTGTTTTTT
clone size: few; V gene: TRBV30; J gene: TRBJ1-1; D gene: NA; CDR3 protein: CARGQATEAFF; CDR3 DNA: TGTGCCCGGGGACAAGCCACTGAAGCTTTCTTT
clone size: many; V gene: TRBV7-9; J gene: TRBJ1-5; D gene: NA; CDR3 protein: CASSLAREPQHF; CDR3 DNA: TGTGCCAGCAGCCTAGCCCGGGAGCCCCAGCATTTT
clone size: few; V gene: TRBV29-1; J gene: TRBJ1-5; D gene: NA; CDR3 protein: CSVGTGSEQPQHF; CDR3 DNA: TGCAGCGTTGGAACAGGATCTGAGCAGCCCCAGCATTTT
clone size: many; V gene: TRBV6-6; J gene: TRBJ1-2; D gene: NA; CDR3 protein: CASSYDRPKLNF; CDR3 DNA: TGTGCCAGCAGTTACGACCGGCCGAAGCTGAACTTC
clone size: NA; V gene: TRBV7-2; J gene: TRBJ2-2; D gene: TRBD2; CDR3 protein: CASRRLAETGELFF; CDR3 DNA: TGTGCCAGCAGACGACTAGCTGAAACCGGGGAGCTGTTTTTT
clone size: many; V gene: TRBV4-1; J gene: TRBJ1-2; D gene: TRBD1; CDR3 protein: CASSQDRTGALYGYTF; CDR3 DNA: TGCGCCAGCAGCCAAGACCGTACAGGGGCGCTGTATGGCTACACCTTC
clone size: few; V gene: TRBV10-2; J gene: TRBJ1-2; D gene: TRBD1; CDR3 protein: CASSDRDSLLNYGYTF; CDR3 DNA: TGCGCCAGCAGTGACAGGGACAGTCTTTTAAACTATGGCTACACCTTC
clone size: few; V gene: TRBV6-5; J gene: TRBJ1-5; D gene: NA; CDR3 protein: CASSYFPQGPSNQPQHF; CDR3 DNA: TGTGCCAGCAGTTACTTCCCACAGGGTCCTAGCAATCAGCCCCAGCATTTT
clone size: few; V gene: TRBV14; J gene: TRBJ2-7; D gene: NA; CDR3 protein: CASSQVGRPGDYEQYF; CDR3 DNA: TGTGCCAGCAGCCAAGTCGGGAGGCCAGGGGACTACGAGCAGTACTTC
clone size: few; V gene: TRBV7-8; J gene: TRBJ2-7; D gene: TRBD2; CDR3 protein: CASSLLAGATAEQYF; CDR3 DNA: TGTGCCAGCAGCTTACTAGCGGGAGCTACAGCCGAGCAGTACTTC
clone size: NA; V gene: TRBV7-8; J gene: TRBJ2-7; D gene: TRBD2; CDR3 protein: CASSFTAAGGSSYEQYF; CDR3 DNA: TGTGCCAGCAGCTTCACCGCAGCGGGAGGGTCCTCCTACGAGCAGTACTTC
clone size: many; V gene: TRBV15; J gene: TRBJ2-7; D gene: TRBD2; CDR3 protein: CATSSEPSGGVSEQYF; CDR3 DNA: TGTGCCACCAGCAGCGAACCTAGCGGGGGGGTATCGGAGCAGTACTTC
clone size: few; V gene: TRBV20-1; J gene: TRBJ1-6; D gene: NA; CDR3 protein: CSARVLSDNSPLHF; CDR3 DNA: TGCAGTGCTAGAGTGCTTTCGGACAATTCACCCCTCCACTTT